This T cell receptor beta chain was profiled in a study of blood T cell repertoires in COVID-19. In the study overall: Both acute and convalescent COVID-19 samples were obtained from the United States, Italy and Spain. In each case, the material was cDNA or gDNA derived from T cells, B-cell-depleted T cells, or PBMCs.

The data were produced by immunoSEQ multiplex PCR, yet TCRdb's version contains in-frame clones alone and is incomplete. This sample yields tens of thousands of clones, of which around 85% are seen a single time; 25% to 30% belongs to the top ten. V lost 2 bases and J lost 4, with 10 bases in between. The CDR3 has 14 residues. Germline V CDR1 and CDR2: SGHDT, YYEEEE. The chain employs TRBV5-6 and TRBJ1-5; D is undetermined. Sample: peripheral blood. This sequence originates from a man older than 75 with active or convalescent COVID-19. The DNA for the CDR3 is TGTGCCAGCAGCTTAAGAATCCAGAATCAGCCCCAGCATTTT. It is translated as CASSLRIQNQPQHF.